The 5 T cell receptor beta chains below come from one sample, sequenced in a study of OX40 agonist ivuxolimab in advanced cancers. TCRdb's table, derived via immunoSEQ multiplex PCR, lists solely in-frame clones and lacks some. The data hold 45,000 to 50,000 clones, with about 89% observed a single time. The source was CD4+ or CD8+ T cells sorted from blood, collected in a trial of the OX40 agonist ivuxolimab. The receptors were sampled from an adult with an advanced solid tumor such as melanoma, head and neck, liver or kidney cancer.

This chain joins TRBV18 and TRBJ2-3; TRBD2 might be the D (6 bases). Between the trimmed V and J ends, which lost 0 bases and 0 bases, there was a span of 7 bases. The CDR3 runs to 15 residues. CDR1 and CDR2 (germline): KGHSH, LQKENI. Here the CDR3 DNA reads TGTGCCAGCTCACCACCTGGGACTAGCACAGATACGCAGTATTTT. Its protein is CASSPPGTSTDTQYF.

As regards this clone: At one end the junction does not follow the germline gene, possibly because of a read error. This sample includes further DNA sequences coding for the same CDR3. The chain carries TRBV11-3 and TRBJ1-1; 9 positions agree with TRBD1. The germline V gene encodes CDR1 SGHNT and CDR2 YENEEA. CDR3 length equals 19 residues. The CDR3 spells CASSANPRDRVLMNTEAFF. Written as DNA, the CDR3 is TGTGCCAGCAGCGCTAATCCCCGGGACAGGGTCCTCATGAACACCGAAGCTTTCTTT.

The V and J genes are TRBV27 and TRBJ2-1; TRBD1 aligns across 10 bases. Germline lookup yields CDR1 MNHEY and CDR2 SMNVEV (reference sequence). The length of the CDR3 is 22 residues. V trimming: 5 bases; J trimming: 4 bases; junction bases outside the gene matches: 26. The DNA for the CDR3 is TGTGCCAGCAGTGGCCCTGTTCCCCCCCCCGCCGGGACAGGGGTCATATACAATGAGCAGTTCTTC. Translation: CASSGPVPPPAGTGVIYNEQFF.

CDR3 amino acids: CASNQGQEQYF. In DNA, the CDR3 is TGTGCCAGCAATCAGGGCCAAGAGCAGTACTTC. The chain links TRBV6-5 to TRBJ2-7; D perhaps matches TRBD1 (5 bases). In germline, CDR1 is MNHEY, CDR2 SVGAGI. The CDR3 runs 11 residues. Trimming cost V 7 bases and J 7 bases, with 11 bases left between them.

The chain has TRBV9 and TRBJ2-6; 12 bases are shared with TRBD1. Germline V lookup: CDR1 SGDLS, CDR2 YYNGEE. This CDR3 comprises 20 residues. Losses at the gene ends were 4 bases for V and 4 bases for J; bases not matched to a gene: 15. The CDR3 nucleotides are TGTGCCAGCAGCCCACCCTGGGGACAGGGGGCCCCAAACGGGGCCAACGTCCTGACTTTC. The encoded protein is CASSPPWGQGAPNGANVLTF.